A selection of T cell receptor beta chains follows, all from one sample in a study of blood T cells in healthy people across ages. TCRdb fed the 5' RACE reads into MiXCR, producing one record per CDR3 protein. There are some 890,000 distinct CDR3 sequences in the sample; 25% to 35% occur only once, and about 9.4% lies in the top ten. Another study also made use of these data, one on T cells of mothers and their children.

The sample consisted of blood. These receptors came from a woman in her thirties or forties in good health. Each CDR3 is given with its conserved first and last residue. The D gene is left open where the match is weak. Part of the rows lack a size; the others show once, few, many or a class for expanded clones.

j_gene	d_gene	abundance	v_gene	CDR3nt	CDR3aa
TRBJ1-4	.	few	TRBV5-5	TGTGCCAGCAGCCCGGGAGCCTGGAAACTGTTTTTT	CASSPGAWKLFF
TRBJ1-2	.	.	TRBV7-8	TGTGCCAGCAGCCTAAATCCCGACGGGGAGCGGGGCTACACCTTC	CASSLNPDGERGYTF
TRBJ2-1	TRBD2	.	TRBV7-2	TGCGCCAGCAGCTTAGGAGGACTAGCGGGGGGAGGCAATGAGCAGTTCTTC	CASSLGGLAGGGNEQFF
TRBJ2-7	TRBD1	many	TRBV15	TGTGCCACCAGCAGGATCGAAGGGACAGGGTACGAGCAGTACTTC	CATSRIEGTGYEQYF
TRBJ2-7	.	.	TRBV5-1	TGCGCCAGCAGCTTGCAGGGGAAGGGGTACTTC	CASSLQGKGYF
TRBJ2-2	TRBD1	.	TRBV2	TGTGCCAGCAGGTACAGGGGTGGCACCGGGGAGCTGTTTTTT	CASRYRGGTGELFF
TRBJ2-1	.	many	TRBV7-9	TGTGCCAGCAGCTTAGCCTGGCAGGGTTCCTACAATGAGCAGTTCTTC	CASSLAWQGSYNEQFF
TRBJ2-1	TRBD1	few	TRBV11-1	TGTGCCAGCAGCTTAGTCCTCGTCAGGGGGCTGTACAATGAGCAGTTCTTC	CASSLVLVRGLYNEQFF
TRBJ2-2	.	.	TRBV5-1	TGCGCCACCACTCTCGGGGGCGCCGGGGAGCTGTTTTTT	CATTLGGAGELFF
TRBJ2-2	.	.	TRBV7-2	TGTGCCAGCAGCTTCAAAGGTCGGGACACCGGGGAGCTGTTTTTT	CASSFKGRDTGELFF
TRBJ2-7	.	.	TRBV7-2	TGTGCCAGCAGCCCCGTTTACAGGGCCAACGAGCAGTACTTC	CASSPVYRANEQYF
TRBJ2-7	.	.	TRBV5-1	TGCGCCAGCAGCTTGGGGCCCCAGGGTTCCTCCTACGAGCAGTACTTC	CASSLGPQGSSYEQYF
TRBJ2-3	.	.	TRBV7-2	TGTGCCAGCACCGTCGGGACCCCTCGCACAGATACGCAGTATTTT	CASTVGTPRTDTQYF
TRBJ1-1	.	.	TRBV10-3	TGTGCCATCAGTCCTTTGGTCGGTGAAGCTTTCTTT	CAISPLVGEAFF
TRBJ2-3	.	many	TRBV28	TGTGCCAGCAGTTTAGCGGGGCCCCGTGAGGATACGCAGTATTTT	CASSLAGPREDTQYF
TRBJ1-1	.	.	TRBV30	TGTGCCTGGGCGGGCGGGACAGAAGCTTTCTTT	CAWAGGTEAFF
TRBJ2-1	TRBD1	many	TRBV28	TGTGCCAGCAGTCGGACAGGGGGATCCTACAATGAGCAGTTCTTC	CASSRTGGSYNEQFF
TRBJ2-2	.	few	TRBV7-7	TGTGCTAGCAGCCAAGGATATGCCGGGGAGCTGTTTTTT	CASSQGYAGELFF
TRBJ2-1	TRBD2	.	TRBV4-2	TGTGCCAGCAGCCACACCAGCGGGGGCCCCTACAATGAGCAGTTCTTC	CASSHTSGGPYNEQFF
TRBJ1-4	.	.	TRBV18	TGTGCCAGCTCACCACAGGGTACGGTTTCGGAAAAACTGTTTTTT	CASSPQGTVSEKLFF
TRBJ1-6	TRBD1	few	TRBV12-3/TRBV12-4	TGTGCCAGCAGTCTTACAGGGGGCGCGTATAATTCACCCCTCCACTTT	CASSLTGGAYNSPLHF
TRBJ2-1	.	few	TRBV7-9	TGTGCCAGCAGCTTAGTCACTAGCAGGCCCAATGAGCAGTTCTTC	CASSLVTSRPNEQFF
TRBJ1-5	.	few	TRBV6-2/TRBV6-3	TGTGCCAGCAGTTCCGGGGCACGCGGTCAGCCCCAGCATTTT	CASSSGARGQPQHF
TRBJ2-7	TRBD1	.	TRBV6-1	TGTGCCTGCAGACCCCGTCTGGGACAGGGCACCTACGAGCAGTACTTC	CACRPRLGQGTYEQYF
TRBJ2-4	TRBD2	many	TRBV12-3/TRBV12-4	TGTGCCAGCACCCAAACTAGCGGGGGTAACATTCAGTACTTC	CASTQTSGGNIQYF
TRBJ2-5	.	.	TRBV3-1	TGTGCCAGCAGCGGTGGGGCCGGGGAGACCCAGTACTTC	CASSGGAGETQYF
TRBJ2-1	TRBD2	.	TRBV7-2	TGTGCCAGCAGCCTCAAGGGAGCGGGGGGGCTAGCAAATGAGCAGTTCTTC	CASSLKGAGGLANEQFF
TRBJ2-1	TRBD1	.	TRBV11-2	TGTGCCAGCAGCTTCCGGGACAGGTTAATTCGGAGCTACAATGAGCGGTTCTTC	CASSFRDRLIRSYNERFF
TRBJ2-2	.	.	TRBV24-1	TGTGCCACCAGTGATCTCATGAGGGGAGGCACCGGGGAGCTGTTTTTT	CATSDLMRGGTGELFF
TRBJ2-2	.	.	TRBV28	TGTGCCAGCAGGAATCCGGGACTGGGGGGCTGGGGGGAGCTGTTTTTT	CASRNPGLGGWGELFF
TRBJ2-7	.	many	TRBV29-1	TGCAGCGTTGAACGGTTCGTTACAGGGTTCACCTACGAGCAGTACTTC	CSVERFVTGFTYEQYF
TRBJ2-2	TRBD2	.	TRBV28	TGTGCCAGCAGCCTCACTAGCGGGGACGGGGAGCTGTTTTTT	CASSLTSGDGELFF
TRBJ1-2	.	.	TRBV27	TGTGCCAGCAGTCGGGGAATGGGGGGCTATGGCTACACCTTC	CASSRGMGGYGYTF